The 27 T cell receptor beta chains below were found in one sample sequenced in a study of blood T cell repertoires in COVID-19. The protocol was immunoSEQ multiplex PCR, while the TCRdb copy is restricted to in-frame clones and leaves out a portion. The sample comprises over 150,000 clones, more than 60% of which are singletons, and roughly 3.1% rests with the top ten. Sequenced: peripheral blood. Receptor source: an older man with acute or convalescent COVID-19.

The table lists this clone with a count of one. The chain recombines TRBV14 with TRBJ2-3, with TRBD2 identical over 8 bases. This CDR3 is 14 amino acids long. The germline V gene has CDR1 SGHDN and CDR2 FVKESK. Trimming took 2 bases from V and 4 from J; bases not matched to a gene: 2. CDR3 region: CASSQIAGPDTQYF. The DNA of the CDR3 is TGTGCCAGCAGCCAAATAGCGGGGCCAGATACGCAGTATTTT.

The chain links TRBV4-3 to TRBJ1-6, with 9 bases matching TRBD1. J lost 12 bases, V lost 1 base, and 7 bases had no gene match. There are 15 residues in the CDR3. Germline V lookup: CDR1 LGHNA, CDR2 YSLEER. The CDR3 sequence: CASSQAGTGYRPLHF. CDR3 DNA sequence: TGCGCCAGCAGCCAAGCCGGGACAGGGTATAGACCCCTCCACTTT.

The chain uses TRBV20-1 and TRBJ1-2, with 11 bases fitting TRBD1. Trimming removed 3 bases from V and 4 bases from J; junction bases left unmatched: 7. Germline CDR1 is DFQATT and CDR2 is SNEGSKA (reference sequence). This CDR3 contains 15 residues. The CDR3 loop reads CSASLKGQGGYGYTF. CDR3 nucleotide sequence: TGCAGTGCTAGTCTTAAGGGACAGGGGGGCTATGGCTACACCTTC.

J is TRBJ1-4 and V is TRBV14, with a possible D match to TRBD1 (6 bases). The CDR3 consists of 12 residues. Germline CDR1 is SGHDN and CDR2 is FVKESK. V lost 4 bases and J lost 14, with 14 bases in between. The CDR3 is CASSPQGRVLFF. DNA for the CDR3: TGTGCCAGCAGCCCTCAGGGGAGGGTTCTGTTTTTT.

DNA for the CDR3: TGTGCCAGCCGGGTCGAACCATATAGCAATCAGCCCCAGCATTTT. Its protein is CASRVEPYSNQPQHF. The chain employs TRBV6-5 and TRBJ1-5, with no clear D. V lost 8 bases, J lost 0 bases, and 14 bases lay in between. CDR3 length: 15 residues. CDR1 is MNHEY and CDR2 is SVGAGI in the germline V gene.

This clone has just a few counts. The chain has TRBV6-5 and TRBJ2-7, with TRBD1 matching over 8 bases. CDR1 is MNHEY, CDR2 SVGAGI, per germline. The CDR3 length is 13 residues. V lost 8 bases and J lost 2; bases outside the gene matches: 5. The chain's CDR3 is CASGDRGTYEQYF. The CDR3 DNA reads as TGTGCCAGCGGCGACAGGGGAACCTACGAGCAGTACTTC.

V usage is TRBV6-5 and J usage is TRBJ1-1; 7 nucleotides line up with TRBD1. The CDR3 runs 14 residues. Per germline, CDR1 MNHEY and CDR2 SVGAGI. J lost 1 base, V lost 5 bases, and 4 bases had no gene match. The CDR3 region has the DNA TGTGCCAGCAGTAGACAGGGACAGAACACTGAAGCTTTCTTT. It yields the protein CASSRQGQNTEAFF.

The genes are TRBV7-2 and TRBJ2-3; D perhaps matches TRBD2 (6 bases). Germline CDR1 reads SGHTA; CDR2 reads FQGNSA. CDR3 length equals 14 residues. V was trimmed by 3 bases and J by 0 bases, leaving 7 bases between them. This CDR3 reads CASSFSGSTDTQYF. The CDR3 nucleotides read TGTGCCAGCAGCTTTAGCGGAAGCACAGATACGCAGTATTTT.

The chain employs TRBV28 and TRBJ1-1; 7 bases match TRBD1. This CDR3 is 15 amino acids long. Germline assignment: CDR1 MDHEN and CDR2 SYDVKM. V trimming: 4 bases; J trimming: 3 bases; junction bases outside the gene matches: 8. CDR3 coding DNA: TGTGCCAGCAGTTCCTACAGGGGTGGGGACACTGAAGCTTTCTTT. Residues: CASSSYRGGDTEAFF. Together with reference TRBV28 and TRBJ1-1, the CDR3 gives the full variable domain: DVKVTQSSRYLVKRTGEKVFLECVQDMDHENMFWYRQDPGLGLRLIYFSYDVKMKEKGDIPEGYSVSREKKERFSLILESASTNQTSMYLCASSSYRGGDTEAFFGQGTRLTVV.

This clone appeared a few times. The genes are TRBV30 and TRBJ1-2; D call uncertain. The V gene's germline CDR1 is GTSNPN and CDR2 SVGIG (reference sequence). V was trimmed by 8 bases and J by 8 bases, leaving 21 bases between them. This CDR3 is built from 13 residues. Written as DNA, the CDR3 is TGTGCCCGAGAGGCTGCTGACCTATGGGGCTACACCTTC. It is translated as CAREAADLWGYTF. The full variable domain, completed using reference TRBV30 and TRBJ1-2, is SQTIHQWPATLVQPVGSPLSLECTVEGTSNPNLYWYRQAAGRGLQLLFYSVGIGQISSEVPQNLSASRPQDRQFILSSKKLLLSDSGFYLCAREAADLWGYTFGSGTRLTVV.

The rearrangement links TRBV19 to TRBJ1-1, with D maybe TRBD1 (5 bases). Trimming cost V 5 bases and J 0 bases, with 13 bases left between them. In germline, CDR1 is LNHDA, CDR2 SQIVND (reference sequence). The CDR3 totals 15 residues. For the CDR3, the DNA is TGTGCCAGTAGTCTGGGCGACAGTCTGAACACTGAAGCTTTCTTT. As protein: CASSLGDSLNTEAFF.

This clone occurred a few times. The chain is built from TRBV7-9 and TRBJ1-2; 8 positions match TRBD1. The V and J ends lost 5 bases and 6 bases, in that order; junction bases with no gene match: 17. The CDR3 is 17 residues long. Per germline, CDR1 SEHNR and CDR2 FQNEAQ (reference sequence). CDR3 protein: CASSGLRGQAFGDGYTF. The DNA of the CDR3 is TGTGCCAGCAGCGGGTTGAGGGGACAGGCCTTCGGCGATGGCTACACCTTC.

This chain joins TRBV27 and TRBJ2-7; a possible D gene is TRBD1 (6 bases). CDR3 length: 12 residues. Germline CDR1 reads MNHEY; CDR2 reads SMNVEV (reference sequence). V was pared by 3 bases and J by 7 bases, with 10 bases between. CDR3 sequence (DNA): TGTGCCAGCAGTTTCAGGGGTAAGGAGCAGTACTTC. The encoded protein is CASSFRGKEQYF.

The chain carries TRBV5-1 and TRBJ2-5, with 8 bases fitting TRBD2. The CDR3 is 14 amino acids. The trim removed 3 bases at V and 3 bases at J, leaving 4 bases unmatched. Germline assignment: CDR1 SGHRS and CDR2 YFSETQ. CDR3 DNA sequence: TGCGCCAGCAGCTCCGGGGGGGCAGAAGAGACCCAGTACTTC. Residues: CASSSGGAEETQYF.

The chain employs TRBV5-6 and TRBJ1-1; 9 bases agree with TRBD1. CDR1 is SGHDT and CDR2 is YYEEEE in the germline V gene. Losses at the gene ends were 1 base for V and 4 bases for J; bases not matched to a gene: 2. This CDR3 region has 14 residues. This CDR3 is CASSLLGQGTEAFF. The CDR3, as DNA: TGTGCCAGCAGCTTGTTGGGACAGGGCACTGAAGCTTTCTTT.

The V call is TRBV5-1, the J call TRBJ2-3, with 12 bases matching TRBD1. This CDR3 is 15 amino acids long. Germline assignment: CDR1 SGHRS and CDR2 YFSETQ. The V gene end was trimmed by 3 bases and the J gene end by 5 bases; junction bases not matched to a gene: 4. This CDR3 reads CASSWGQGAGDTQYF. The CDR3 region has the DNA TGCGCCAGCAGCTGGGGACAGGGGGCTGGAGATACGCAGTATTTT.

The V gene is TRBV11-3, the J gene TRBJ1-3; no clear D gene. The germline V and J ends were trimmed by 5 bases and 2 bases, with 19 bases remaining between them. The CDR3 spans 17 residues. Per the germline V gene, CDR1 is SGHNT and CDR2 is YENEEA. This CDR3 reads CASSRFGGRGPGNTIYF. For the CDR3, the DNA is TGTGCCAGCAGCAGATTTGGAGGACGAGGCCCTGGAAACACCATATATTTT.

This chain links TRBV6-6 with TRBJ1-1, with 8 bases fitting TRBD1. CDR1 is MNHNY, CDR2 SVGAGI, per germline (reference sequence). This CDR3 has 11 amino acids. The trim removed 11 bases at V and 4 bases at J, leaving 3 bases unmatched. In DNA form, the CDR3 reads TGTGCCGGAACAGGGGGCACTGAAGCTTTCTTT. As protein: CAGTGGTEAFF.

V and J are TRBV21-1 and TRBJ2-2; the table's TRBD1 call for D was not verified on the DNA. TRBV21-1 represents a pseudogene. This CDR3 comprises 16 residues. This CDR3 is CASSKGRTGELGELFF. In nucleotides, the CDR3 is TGTGCCAGCAGCAAAGGCAGAACAGGAGAGCTCGGGGAGCTGTTTTTT.

V usage is TRBV5-8 and J usage is TRBJ1-3; possibly TRBD1 for D (5 bases). Per germline, CDR1 SGHTS and CDR2 YDEGEE. CDR3 length: 13 residues. V dropped 2 bases and J dropped 4 bases, with 7 bases sitting between them. The CDR3 DNA sequence: TGTGCCAGCAGCTTTAGGGGCGGAAACACCATATATTTT. This gives the protein CASSFRGGNTIYF. Full variable domain (remainder filled in from reference TRBV5-8 and TRBJ1-3): EAGVTQSPTHLIKTRGQQATLRCSPISGHTSVYWYQQALGLGLQFLLWYDEGEERNRGNFPPRFSGRQFPNYSSELNVNALELEDSALYLCASSFRGGNTIYFGEGSWLTVV.

The J gene is TRBJ1-2, the V gene TRBV19, with 10 positions matching TRBD1. The CDR3 runs 16 residues. V was clipped by 3 bases and J by 4 bases; unmatched bases: 8. CDR1 is LNHDA and CDR2 is SQIVND in the germline V gene (reference sequence). CDR3 bases: TGTGCCAGTAGTATTCGGGGACAGGGGATCGGCTATGGCTACACCTTC. Its translation: CASSIRGQGIGYGYTF. Based on the CDR3 plus reference TRBV19 and TRBJ1-2, the full variable domain is DGGITQSPKYLFRKEGQNVTLSCEQNLNHDAMYWYRQDPGQGLRLIYYSQIVNDFQKGDIAEGYSVSREKKESFPLTVTSAQKNPTAFYLCASSIRGQGIGYGYTFGSGTRLTVV.

This clone was counted between two and nine times. The chain couples TRBV7-2 to TRBJ2-3, with 9 nucleotides matching TRBD1. This CDR3 spans 15 amino acids. Germline trimming cut 5 bases from V and 3 bases from J; bases unmatched to any gene: 6. Germline values: CDR1 SGHTA, CDR2 FQGNSA. For the CDR3, the DNA is TGTGCCAGCAGCGTCACAGGGGGCAGGACAGATACGCAGTATTTT. It encodes CASSVTGGRTDTQYF. Using reference TRBV7-2 and TRBJ2-3 for the parts outside the CDR3, the full variable domain is GAGVSQSPSNKVTEKGKDVELRCDPISGHTALYWYRQSLGQGLEFLIYFQGNSAPDKSGLPSDRFSAERTGGSVSTLTIQRTQQEDSAVYLCASSVTGGRTDTQYFGPGTRLTVL.

V gene TRBV12-3 or TRBV12-4 combines with J gene TRBJ1-5; TRBD1 is a possible D gene (5 bases). Trimming took 2 bases from V and 5 from J, leaving 7 bases between them. The CDR3 extends over 13 amino acids. The CDR3 protein is CASSLRGDQPQHF. The DNA of the CDR3 is TGTGCCAGCAGTTTAAGGGGCGATCAGCCCCAGCATTTT.

The V gene is TRBV12-3 or TRBV12-4, the J gene TRBJ1-4; the D gene is possibly TRBD1 (5 bases). Trimming pared 9 bases from V and 4 bases from J, leaving 12 bases between. The CDR3 has 13 amino acids. Written as DNA, the CDR3 is TGTGCCAGTAAGACGACAGATAATGAAAAACTGTTTTTT. It encodes CASKTTDNEKLFF.

The V gene is TRBV2, the J gene TRBJ2-7; 11 nucleotides align to TRBD2. Germline V gene lookup returns CDR1 SNHLY and CDR2 FYNNEI. The CDR3 loop spans 14 amino acids. V lost 8 bases, J lost 8 bases, and 11 bases stayed unmatched. The CDR3 region has the DNA TGTGCCAGCTCGGGACTAGCGGAGGGAGAGAAGCAGTACTTC. It yields the protein CASSGLAEGEKQYF.

This clone was counted a few times. This rearrangement joins TRBV4-2 to TRBJ2-5; 11 positions match TRBD1. From germline, CDR1 is LGHNA and CDR2 YNFKEQ. The J segment lost 1 base and the V segment lost 1 base, leaving 5 bases of the junction unmatched. The length of the CDR3 is 17 residues. The CDR3 bases are TGTGCCAGCAGCCAAGGGGGGACAGGGGGGGCCCAAGAGACCCAGTACTTC. This gives the protein CASSQGGTGGAQETQYF.

The gene calls are TRBV5-4 and TRBJ2-5; a weak D match, TRBD2 (5 bases). Germline V gene lookup returns CDR1 SGHNT and CDR2 YYREEE (reference sequence). V gave up 1 base and J gave up 5 bases, with 12 bases separating them. The CDR3 has 14 residues. The CDR3 is CASSLLARVETQYF. The CDR3 DNA reads as TGTGCCAGCAGCTTGTTAGCGAGGGTCGAGACCCAGTACTTC.